One and the same sample provided the 20 T cell receptor beta chains below, sequenced in a study of T cells in localized non-small cell lung cancer. Clones were sequenced by immunoSEQ multiplex PCR, and TCRdb holds only the in-frame ones, with some missing. This table holds some 3,500 clones, roughly 29% found once. The sequenced sample was lung tumor tissue, obtained before any cancer treatment. Every receptor here comes from a man aged 40 to 69 with stage I lung adenocarcinoma.

In DNA, the CDR3 is TGTGCCTGGAGTGACCCAGGAGGGGGTAGGTCCTACGAGCAGTACTTC. Residues: CAWSDPGGGRSYEQYF. The chain carries TRBV30 and TRBJ2-7, with D possibly called TRBD1 or TRBD2 (6 bases each). V lost 1 base and J lost 1, with 17 bases in between. The CDR3 spans 16 residues. CDR1 and CDR2 from the germline V gene are GTSNPN and SVGIG (reference sequence).

The CDR3 loop reads CAWRGGTPNTEAFF. The CDR3 DNA reads TGTGCCTGGAGGGGGGGCACCCCGAACACTGAAGCTTTCTTT. The chain carries TRBV30 and TRBJ1-1; D possibly corresponds to TRBD1 (6 bases). The CDR3 has 14 amino acids. Germline loops: CDR1 GTSNPN, CDR2 SVGIG (reference sequence). The V end was cut by 3 bases, the J end by 1 base, with 12 bases between.

The sample holds a few counts of this clone. The V gene is TRBV6-8, the J gene TRBJ1-1; a possible D gene is TRBD1 (5 bases). The V gene's germline CDR1 is MNHGY and CDR2 SAAAGT. V was cut by 5 bases and J by 1 base, with 11 bases left in between. CDR3 size: 14 residues. CDR3 nucleotide sequence: TGTGCCAGCAGTGAGGGGCTTTGGAACACTGAAGCTTTCTTT. As protein: CASSEGLWNTEAFF.

V usage is TRBV11-3 and J usage is TRBJ1-5; D gene unclear. V shed 3 bases and J shed 0 bases, with 6 bases lying between them. Germline CDR1 and CDR2: SGHNT and YENEEA. The CDR3 has 14 residues. The CDR3: CASSFRISNQPQHF. The CDR3 DNA sequence: TGTGCCAGCAGCTTCAGGATTAGCAATCAGCCCCAGCATTTT.

CDR3 coding DNA: TGCAGCGTGCAACAGGGGTACGGCAATCAGCCCCAGCATTTT. Encoded protein: CSVQQGYGNQPQHF. The V and J genes are TRBV29-1 and TRBJ1-5, with 7 bases identical to TRBD1. Losses at the gene ends were 6 bases for V and 2 bases for J; bases not matched to a gene: 7. Germline values: CDR1 SQVTM, CDR2 ANQGSEA. This CDR3 is built from 14 residues.

The chain carries TRBV19 and TRBJ1-5; possibly TRBD1 for D (5 bases). With 3 bases removed from V and 4 bases from J, the gap between germline ends came to 19 bases. Germline loops: CDR1 LNHDA, CDR2 SQIVND (reference sequence). The CDR3 length is 17 residues. Here the CDR3 reads CASSIPPSFRGNQPQHF. The DNA of the CDR3 is TGTGCCAGTAGTATCCCCCCCTCGTTTAGGGGAAATCAGCCCCAGCATTTT. The full variable domain, rest sourced from reference TRBV19 and TRBJ1-5, is DGGITQSPKYLFRKEGQNVTLSCEQNLNHDAMYWYRQDPGQGLRLIYYSQIVNDFQKGDIAEGYSVSREKKESFPLTVTSAQKNPTAFYLCASSIPPSFRGNQPQHFGDGTRLSIL.

In this sample, this clone turned up a few times. The chain combines TRBV19 with TRBJ2-3; TRBD2 matches at 10 bases. V was pared by 6 bases and J by 3 bases, with 9 bases of the junction left unmatched. The length of the CDR3 is 16 residues. CDR1 and CDR2 from the germline V gene are LNHDA and SQIVND (reference sequence). The CDR3 loop is CASSRWTSGRTDTQYF. In DNA, the CDR3 is TGTGCCAGTAGCCGATGGACTAGCGGAAGAACAGATACGCAGTATTTT. The variable domain in full, with the rest retrieved from reference TRBV19 and TRBJ2-3, is DGGITQSPKYLFRKEGQNVTLSCEQNLNHDAMYWYRQDPGQGLRLIYYSQIVNDFQKGDIAEGYSVSREKKESFPLTVTSAQKNPTAFYLCASSRWTSGRTDTQYFGPGTRLTVL.

The CDR3, as DNA: TGTGCCTGGAGTGTGGGCCTCTATGGCTACACCTTC. Amino acid sequence: CAWSVGLYGYTF. This chain links TRBV30 with TRBJ1-2; D gene uncertain. Trimming left V 0 bases short and J 4 bases short, with 6 bases between. CDR3 length equals 12 residues. Germline CDR1 GTSNPN, CDR2 SVGIG (reference sequence).

The rearrangement joins TRBV6-8 to TRBJ2-7, with TRBD2 identical over 10 bases. J lost 6 bases, V lost 7 bases, and 3 bases had no gene match. The CDR3 is 12 residues long. Germline V lookup: CDR1 MNHGY, CDR2 SAAAGT. CDR3 loop: CASISGGSEQYF. CDR3 bases: TGTGCCAGCATTAGCGGGGGGAGCGAGCAGTACTTC.

V is TRBV19 and J is TRBJ2-3; D is possibly TRBD1 (5 bases). CDR1 and CDR2 (germline): LNHDA, SQIVND (reference sequence). V lost 1 base to trimming and J lost 3 bases, with 14 bases between them. This CDR3 has 16 residues. The CDR3: CASSIGQSVPTDTQYF. CDR3 bases: TGTGCCAGTAGTATAGGACAGTCTGTCCCTACAGATACGCAGTATTTT.

This chain links TRBV15 with TRBJ2-2, with 7 bases identical to TRBD1. CDR3 length: 15 residues. Trimming at V came to 4 bases and at J to 4 bases, leaving 6 bases not matched to a gene. Germline CDR1 is LNHNV and CDR2 is YYDKDF (reference sequence). The CDR3 sequence: CATSNRDSSTGELFF. CDR3 nucleotide sequence: TGTGCCACCAGCAACCGGGACAGTTCCACCGGGGAGCTGTTTTTT.

Written as DNA, the CDR3 is TGTGCCAGTAGCTTGGGAGGAGGCTACGAGCAGTACTTC. It codes for CASSLGGGYEQYF. The chain couples TRBV19 to TRBJ2-7, with a tentative D call TRBD2 (6 bases). CDR1 and CDR2 from the germline V gene are LNHDA and SQIVND (reference sequence). Between the trimmed V and J ends, which lost 6 bases and 3 bases, there was a span of 12 bases. This CDR3 is built from 13 residues.

V gene TRBV29-1 combines with J gene TRBJ2-1, with D perhaps matching TRBD1 (5 bases). V shed 1 base and J shed 7 bases, with 11 bases lying between them. This CDR3 spans 13 amino acids. Germline values: CDR1 SQVTM, CDR2 ANQGSEA. CDR3 bases: TGCAGCGTTGAAGCGGACCCAGGGAATGAGCAGTTCTTC. Its translation: CSVEADPGNEQFF.

This clone was observed a few times. The chain recombines TRBV7-5 with TRBJ2-5; the table's D call of TRBD2 was not tested on the DNA. TRBV7-5 is classified as a pseudogene. The CDR3 has 16 amino acids. The CDR3 spells CASSLFLGSKRETQYF. CDR3 in DNA: TGTGCCAGCAGCTTGTTCTTGGGGAGTAAGAGAGAGACCCAGTACTTC.

CDR3 DNA sequence: TGTGCCAGTAGCAAAAGACAGGATTACACTGAAGCTTTCTTT. Its protein is CASSKRQDYTEAFF. The genes are TRBV19 and TRBJ1-1; the D gene is possibly TRBD1 (6 bases). Germline V gene sequence: CDR1 LNHDA, CDR2 SQIVND (reference sequence). CDR3 length equals 14 residues. Trimming removed 6 bases at V and 3 bases at J, with 14 bases between.

This clone was recorded a few times. The J gene is TRBJ2-3, the V gene TRBV1; TRBD1, the table's D call, lacks a check against the DNA. TRBV1 is a documented pseudogene. The CDR3 runs to 15 residues. Here the CDR3 reads CASSQGTGSTDTQYF. The CDR3 DNA reads TGCGCCAGCAGCCAAGGGACAGGGTCCACAGATACGCAGTATTTT.

This clone occurred a few times. The chain couples TRBV18 to TRBJ2-1; TRBD2 matches 10 bases. CDR3 size: 15 residues. CDR1 KGHSH and CDR2 LQKENI come from the germline V gene. V gave up 3 bases and J gave up 10 bases; unmatched junction bases: 9. CDR3 protein: CASSPKASGSREQFF. The CDR3 DNA is TGTGCCAGCTCACCGAAGGCTAGCGGGAGTCGGGAGCAGTTCTTC.

Sample share makes this clone medium-sized. V and J are TRBV4-1 and TRBJ1-6; D remains unclear. Germline CDR1 MGHRA, CDR2 YSYEKL. This CDR3 region has 17 residues. V lost 0 bases and J lost 0, with 9 bases in between. CDR3 region: CASSQDLGSSYNSPLHF. The CDR3 region has the DNA TGCGCCAGCAGCCAAGATTTGGGCAGCTCCTATAATTCACCCCTCCACTTT.

V usage is TRBV11-3 and J usage is TRBJ2-7, with TRBD2 identical over 11 bases. Germline values: CDR1 SGHNT, CDR2 YENEEA. V gave up 4 bases and J gave up 6 bases; unmatched junction bases: 8. The length of the CDR3 is 15 residues. The CDR3 loop is CASSSFLAGGIEQYF. CDR3 nucleotides: TGTGCCAGCAGCTCATTTCTAGCGGGAGGTATCGAGCAGTACTTC.

This rearrangement joins TRBV19 to TRBJ2-2, with TRBD2 matching over 9 bases. J gave up 1 base and V 7 bases, and 4 bases lay outside the gene matches. Germline V gene data show CDR1 as LNHDA and CDR2 as SQIVND (reference sequence). This CDR3 region has 15 residues. CDR3 bases: TGTGCCAGTAATGAACTAGCGGGGAACACCGGGGAGCTGTTTTTT. It encodes CASNELAGNTGELFF.